Presented here are 26 T cell receptor beta chains from one specimen sequenced in a study of CD8 T cells in ankylosing spondylitis. Whole-study results and caveats: Typical of ankylosing spondylitis blood, it appeared, was a TCR beta motif of about eight highly homologous variants.

MiXCR was run by TCRdb on the 5' RACE reads, yielding one entry per CDR3 protein. The sample lists under 550,000 distinct CDR3 sequences, roughly 26% occurring once. Their recognized antigens are unknown. Sequencing was done on a sample of blood, either unsorted or a sorted T cell fraction (not recorded which). All receptors derive from a male donor with ankylosing spondylitis.

This chain uses TRBV12-3 or TRBV12-4 with TRBJ2-7; 10 nucleotides align to TRBD2. The CDR3 length is 15 residues. Trimming removed 6 bases from V and 4 bases from J; junction bases left unmatched: 9. CDR3 sequence reads: CASRTGTSALYEQYF. CDR3 coding DNA: TGTGCCAGCAGGACCGGGACTAGCGCCCTGTACGAGCAGTACTTC.

The chain recombines TRBV12-5 with TRBJ2-5, with D possibly TRBD2 on 5 matching bases. CDR1 and CDR2 from the germline V gene are LGHNT and FRNRAP. The CDR3 spans 14 residues. V was cut by 5 bases and J by 7 bases, with 17 bases left in between. CDR3 sequence: CASGLGDLAGTQYF. CDR3 sequence (DNA): TGTGCTAGTGGTCTCGGAGACCTGGCGGGGACCCAGTACTTC.

This chain uses TRBV7-6 with TRBJ2-7, with 9 bases matching TRBD1. Germline values: CDR1 SGHVS, CDR2 FNYEAQ. The CDR3 is 15 amino acids. With V trimmed by 5 bases and J by 5 bases, 10 bases remained unmatched. This CDR3 is CASSRAGTGSHEQYF. In nucleotides, the CDR3 is TGTGCCAGCAGCCGCGCCGGGACAGGGTCCCACGAGCAGTACTTC.

This chain links TRBV10-2 with TRBJ2-1; D is unclear. This CDR3 region has 13 residues. V was shortened by 6 bases and J by 2 bases, with 8 bases between the two germline ends. Germline V gene lookup returns CDR1 WSHSY and CDR2 SAAADI. This chain's CDR3 is CASRSVTYNEQFF. The CDR3 nucleotides are TGCGCCAGCAGGTCCGTAACCTACAATGAGCAGTTCTTC.

The sample holds a few counts of this clonotype. V is TRBV12-3 or TRBV12-4 and J is TRBJ2-5, with D perhaps matching TRBD2 (6 bases). The CDR3 spans 15 residues. V dropped 3 bases and J dropped 4 bases, with 15 bases sitting between them. CDR3 protein: CASSFFLANGETQYF. CDR3 DNA sequence: TGTGCCAGCAGTTTTTTCCTAGCGAACGGAGAGACCCAGTACTTC.

This clonotype has more than one count but fewer than ten. V and J are TRBV7-2 and TRBJ2-3; 7 bases are a match to TRBD2. Trimming removed 1 base from V and 0 bases from J; junction bases left unmatched: 4. The length of the CDR3 is 16 residues. The germline CDR1 and CDR2 sequences are SGHTA and FQGNSA. The CDR3 region has the DNA TGTGCCAGCAGCTTAGTTCCTAGCGGTAGCACAGATACGCAGTATTTT. Its translation: CASSLVPSGSTDTQYF.

In its sample, this clonotype was seen a few times. The rearrangement links TRBV24-1 to TRBJ2-7, with D perhaps matching TRBD1 (6 bases). CDR1 is KGHDR, CDR2 SFDVKD, per germline. The germline V and J ends were trimmed by 9 bases and 4 bases, with 18 bases remaining between them. CDR3 length: 14 residues. For the CDR3, the DNA is TGTGCCACCCCAAGCCGGACAGACTTTTACGAGCAGTACGTC. Its protein product is CATPSRTDFYEQYV.

This clonotype was observed a handful of times. The chain uses TRBV7-9 and TRBJ1-6; D unclear. Germline CDR1 SEHNR, CDR2 FQNEAQ (reference sequence). This CDR3 has 15 amino acids. V lost 4 bases and J lost 5, with 12 bases in between. For the CDR3, the DNA is TGTGCCAGCAGCTCCAGTCGGGGTGATAATTCACCCCTCCACTTT. Protein sequence: CASSSSRGDNSPLHF. The whole variable domain, filled in from reference TRBV7-9 and TRBJ1-6, reads DTGVSQNPRHKITKRGQNVTFRCDPISEHNRLYWYRQTLGQGPEFLTYFQNEAQLEKSRLLSDRFSAERPKGSFSTLEIQRTEQGDSAMYLCASSSSRGDNSPLHFGNGTRLTVT.

This clonotype has just a few counts. V is TRBV18 and J is TRBJ2-2; D ambiguous. This CDR3 has 13 residues. V lost 6 bases, J lost 1 base, and 6 bases lay in between. The germline CDR1 and CDR2 sequences are KGHSH and LQKENI. CDR3 residues: CASSRQNTGELFF. The CDR3 DNA reads as TGTGCCAGCTCTCGACAGAACACCGGGGAGCTGTTTTTT.

The chain couples TRBV2 to TRBJ1-5; D is unresolved. The germline V gene has CDR1 SNHLY and CDR2 FYNNEI. Trimming cost V 7 bases and J 2 bases, with 9 bases left between them. This CDR3 region has 13 residues. The CDR3 reads CASNWPRNQPQHF. The CDR3 coding sequence is TGTGCCAGCAATTGGCCCCGCAATCAGCCCCAGCATTTT.

This clonotype was seen a handful of times. This chain joins TRBV24-1 and TRBJ1-2, with D possibly TRBD1 on 5 matching bases. Trimming removed 4 bases at V and 4 bases at J, with 27 bases between. The CDR3 spans 19 residues. Looked up from germline, CDR1 is KGHDR and CDR2 is SFDVKD. CDR3 nucleotide sequence: TGTGCCACCAGTGACCCCCAATCGGCCGATGGGGGTGGATCCTATGGCTACACCTTC. This encodes CATSDPQSADGGGSYGYTF.

The CDR3 sequence is CASSESRAGSLTDTQYF. The CDR3 bases are TGCGCCAGCAGTGAGTCGAGGGCGGGATCTCTCACAGATACGCAGTATTTT. The V call is TRBV10-1, the J call TRBJ2-3, with a possible D match to TRBD2 (6 bases). The length of the CDR3 is 17 residues. Trimming removed 0 bases from V and 2 bases from J, with 15 bases in between. Germline V gene data show CDR1 as WNHNN and CDR2 as SYGVQD (reference sequence).

This chain's CDR3 is CSAQNYAGGSETQYF. CDR3 nucleotides: TGCAGTGCCCAGAATTATGCAGGTGGCAGCGAGACCCAGTACTTC. V usage is TRBV20-1 and J usage is TRBJ2-5; D is undetermined. CDR3 size: 15 residues. The V gene lost 6 bases and the J gene lost 5 bases, with 22 bases spanning the gap. Germline lookup yields CDR1 DFQATT and CDR2 SNEGSKA (reference sequence).

This clonotype was detected a few times. This sequence joins TRBV10-3 and TRBJ1-4; 7 positions agree with TRBD1. Germline CDR1 and CDR2: ENHRY and SYGVKD. This CDR3 has 14 residues. V gave up 5 bases and J gave up 8 bases; unmatched junction bases: 8. Written as DNA, the CDR3 is TGTGCCATCAGTTCACAGGGGTACGGGGAAAAACTGTTTTTT. Its protein is CAISSQGYGEKLFF.

The V and J genes are TRBV20-1 and TRBJ2-3; 10 bases line up with TRBD1. CDR1 is DFQATT and CDR2 is SNEGSKA in the germline V gene (reference sequence). The ends lost 5 bases at V and 2 bases at J; junction bases unmatched: 13. This CDR3 is 17 amino acids long. The CDR3 nucleotides read TGCAGTGCTGGACTTATGACAGGGGGCGTCTTCACAGATACGCAGTATTTT. As protein: CSAGLMTGGVFTDTQYF.

This clonotype has a handful of counts. This chain uses TRBV7-8 with TRBJ2-3; TRBD2 matches 13 bases. Germline CDR1 is SGHVS and CDR2 is FQNEAQ. With 5 bases clipped from V and 6 bases from J, the junction kept 8 bases outside the gene matches. The CDR3 runs 16 residues. The CDR3 loop is CASSKGLAGEFDTQYF. CDR3 nucleotides: TGTGCCAGCAGCAAAGGACTAGCGGGAGAATTCGATACGCAGTATTTT.

This clonotype showed up just a few times. The chain employs TRBV5-1 and TRBJ2-7; D perhaps matches TRBD1 (6 bases). Trimming stripped 7 bases from V and 4 bases from J, with 15 bases between. This CDR3 region has 13 residues. CDR1 and CDR2 from the germline V gene are SGHRS and YFSETQ. The CDR3 DNA sequence: TGCGCCAGCGGTACCGGGACATCTTACGAGCAGTACTTC. Its translation is CASGTGTSYEQYF. Full variable domain (missing parts from reference TRBV5-1 and TRBJ2-7): KAGVTQTPRYLIKTRGQQVTLSCSPISGHRSVSWYQQTPGQGLQFLFEYFSETQRNKGNFPGRFSGRQFSNSRSEMNVSTLELGDSALYLCASGTGTSYEQYFGPGTRLTVT.

This clonotype was counted only a few times. V gene TRBV12-3 or TRBV12-4 combines with J gene TRBJ2-3, with TRBD1 as a possible D gene (6 bases). The CDR3 length is 15 residues. The ends were cut back, 2 bases at V and 2 bases at J, with 11 bases in the middle. This CDR3 is CASSLFRGNTDTQYF. The DNA for the CDR3 is TGTGCCAGCAGTTTATTCAGGGGAAACACAGATACGCAGTATTTT.

The chain has TRBV5-1 and TRBJ2-3; TRBD2 might be the D (6 bases). The V end lost 0 bases, the J end lost 3 bases, and 14 bases lay between the germline ends. The CDR3 has 16 residues. The V gene's germline CDR1 is SGHRS and CDR2 YFSETQ. This chain's CDR3 is CASSLEGPGGTDTQYF. CDR3 in DNA: TGCGCCAGCAGCTTGGAGGGCCCCGGAGGGACAGATACGCAGTATTTT.

The V gene is TRBV28, the J gene TRBJ2-5, with 7 bases matching TRBD2. With V trimmed by 5 bases and J by 7 bases, 19 bases remained unmatched. The CDR3 is 17 amino acids. Germline-derived CDR1 and CDR2 are MDHEN and SYDVKM. CDR3 DNA: TGTGCCAGCAGTCCGGAGACCGGACTAGATGGTCGGGGGACCCAGTACTTC. This encodes CASSPETGLDGRGTQYF.

CDR3 bases: TGTGCCTGGAGTGTATTTGACAGGGAAGGTGAAGCTTTCTTT. Amino acids: CAWSVFDREGEAFF. V and J are TRBV30 and TRBJ1-1; 7 bases agree with TRBD1. V shed 0 bases, J shed 7 bases, and the junction held 8 bases outside the gene matches. Germline V lookup: CDR1 GTSNPN, CDR2 SVGIG (reference sequence). This CDR3 spans 14 amino acids.

The rearrangement joins TRBV20-1 to TRBJ1-3; no reliable D call. The germline gives CDR1 DFQATT, CDR2 SNEGSKA (reference sequence). V lost 6 bases to trimming and J lost 8 bases, with 14 bases between them. This CDR3 has 12 amino acids. CDR3 nucleotides: TGCAGTGCAATGGATGACGACGACACCATATATTTT. This gives the protein CSAMDDDDTIYF.

The chain employs TRBV20-1 and TRBJ2-3; TRBD2 matches 11 bases. The CDR3 is 16 residues long. After removal of 5 bases from V and 1 base from J, the junction contained 8 bases not matched to a gene. Germline CDR1 and CDR2: DFQATT and SNEGSKA (reference sequence). CDR3 bases: TGCAGTGCTCCTCCCCCACTAGCGGGGGGCACAGATACGCAGTATTTT. It yields the protein CSAPPPLAGGTDTQYF.

This clonotype was seen only a few times. The chain couples TRBV10-3 to TRBJ1-1; no clear D gene. The germline gives CDR1 ENHRY, CDR2 SYGVKD. The CDR3 totals 14 residues. Deletions cut 6 bases from V and 1 base from J, with 12 bases between. The CDR3 sequence is CAIRRVMENTEAFF. CDR3 nucleotides: TGTGCCATCAGGAGGGTTATGGAGAACACTGAAGCTTTCTTT.

The chain links TRBV5-1 to TRBJ2-3; possible D gene TRBD1, 5 bases. The CDR3 is 15 residues long. V was cut by 3 bases and J by 4 bases, with 15 bases left in between. The V gene's germline CDR1 is SGHRS and CDR2 YFSETQ. The DNA of the CDR3 is TGCGCCAGCAGCTCTCAGATCCAGGGCTCAGATACGCAGTATTTT. This translates into CASSSQIQGSDTQYF.

This clonotype was counted many times. J is TRBJ2-3 and V is TRBV7-9; D is unresolved. Germline CDR1 is SEHNR and CDR2 is FQNEAQ (reference sequence). Trimming cost V 5 bases and J 6 bases, with 12 bases left between them. This CDR3 spans 13 amino acids. The CDR3 sequence is CASSPYPGDTQYF. The CDR3 coding sequence is TGTGCCAGCAGCCCCTATCCCGGGGATACGCAGTATTTT.